Listed below are T cell receptor beta chains from one sample, sequenced in a study of radiotherapy plus CTLA-4 blockade in lung cancer. The data were produced by immunoSEQ multiplex PCR, yet TCRdb's version contains in-frame clones alone and is incomplete. This repertoire shows about 100,000 clones, about 80% found once; its top ten account for around 0.8%. The sample consisted of peripheral blood, taken from a patient treated with radiotherapy plus ipilimumab. Receptor source: a human donor with non-small cell lung cancer who had stable disease on radiotherapy plus ipilimumab. Each CDR3 is given with its conserved first and last residue. The order of the fields is V gene, J gene, clone size, D gene, CDR3 protein, CDR3 DNA. A D gene is named only where the DNA matches it firmly. Some rows have no size entry. The others give once, few or many, or a class for an expanded clone.

V: TRBV7-3
J: TRBJ2-1
size: NA
D: TRBD1
CDR3: CASRGQDYNEQFF
DNA: TGTGCCAGCAGAGGACAGGACTACAATGAGCAGTTCTTC

V: TRBV6-6
J: TRBJ1-4
size: NA
D: NA
CDR3: CASSYLATPNEKLFF
DNA: TGTGCCAGCAGTTACCTCGCGACACCAAATGAAAAACTGTTTTTT

V: TRBV6-5
J: TRBJ1-3
size: NA
D: NA
CDR3: CASSKEGFGNTIYF
DNA: TGTGCCAGCAGTAAAGAGGGTTTTGGAAACACCATATATTTT

V: TRBV5-6
J: TRBJ2-5
size: NA
D: NA
CDR3: CASSPWGTKETQYF
DNA: TGTGCCAGCAGCCCGTGGGGCACGAAAGAGACCCAGTACTTC

V: TRBV6-1
J: TRBJ2-7
size: NA
D: NA
CDR3: CASSEAGGGRRIYEQYF
DNA: TGTGCCAGCAGTGAAGCGGGAGGAGGCAGGAGGATCTACGAGCAGTACTTC

V: TRBV29-1
J: TRBJ2-7
size: NA
D: NA
CDR3: CSVSLRPGGIYEQYF
DNA: TGCAGCGTATCCTTGCGGCCCGGAGGGATCTACGAGCAGTACTTC

V: TRBV4-1
J: TRBJ2-5
size: NA
D: TRBD2
CDR3: CASSQEEAGGRGTQYF
DNA: TGCGCCAGCAGCCAAGAAGAAGCGGGGGGGCGCGGGACCCAGTACTTC

V: TRBV28
J: TRBJ1-2
size: NA
D: TRBD1
CDR3: CASRGTGGLNYGYTF
DNA: TGTGCCAGCAGGGGTACAGGGGGACTTAACTATGGCTACACCTTC

V: TRBV7-9
J: TRBJ2-3
size: NA
D: NA
CDR3: CASRLGRASTDTQYF
DNA: TGTGCCAGCAGACTGGGTAGAGCGAGCACAGATACGCAGTATTTT

V: TRBV11-3
J: TRBJ2-2
size: NA
D: TRBD1
CDR3: CASSLGQGNTGELFF
DNA: TGTGCCAGCAGCTTAGGACAGGGGAACACCGGGGAGCTGTTTTTT

V: TRBV28
J: TRBJ2-7
size: few
D: NA
CDR3: CASSSSAAGEQYF
DNA: TGTGCCAGCAGTTCCTCGGCAGCGGGCGAGCAGTACTTC

V: TRBV5-1
J: TRBJ2-3
size: NA
D: TRBD2
CDR3: CASSFLQSGGAEDTQYF
DNA: TGCGCCAGCAGCTTCCTCCAGAGCGGGGGGGCAGAAGATACGCAGTATTTT

V: TRBV29-1
J: TRBJ2-1
size: NA
D: NA
CDR3: CSVNGGSYNEQFF
DNA: TGCAGCGTTAACGGGGGCTCCTACAATGAGCAGTTCTTC

V: TRBV6-5
J: TRBJ1-1
size: NA
D: NA
CDR3: CASNPQGNTEAFF
DNA: TGTGCCAGCAATCCTCAGGGGAACACTGAAGCTTTCTTT

V: TRBV10-3
J: TRBJ2-7
size: NA
D: TRBD1
CDR3: CAIQGAYEQYF
DNA: TGTGCCATCCAGGGGGCCTACGAGCAGTACTTC

V: TRBV19
J: TRBJ2-2
size: NA
D: TRBD2
CDR3: CASSIFGGSVFAGELFF
DNA: TGTGCCAGTAGTATATTCGGCGGGAGTGTGTTTGCCGGGGAGCTGTTTTTT

V: TRBV6-5
J: TRBJ1-1
size: NA
D: TRBD1
CDR3: CASSRDRDTEAFF
DNA: TGTGCCAGCAGCAGGGACAGGGACACTGAAGCTTTCTTT

V: TRBV28
J: TRBJ2-5
size: NA
D: NA
CDR3: CASSTGRETQYF
DNA: TGTGCCAGCAGTACAGGGAGGGAGACCCAGTACTTC